This T cell receptor (beta chain) was observed in a study of neurological immune-mediated disorders. Ten or more counts support this clonotype. The target antigen is unknown. Stated time point: longitudinal time-point 3. Unsorted libraries were derived from 2 million PBMCs stored at -80 C. A 10-nucleotide random UMI tagged transcripts in template-switch 5'RACE cDNA synthesis. A single record per CDR3 protein comes from TCRdb applying MiXCR to the 5' RACE reads. The data contain around 53,000 distinct CDR3 sequences, 6.5% to 8.5% of them seen just once; the ten biggest clones take up 1.9%. Study-level findings and limits: Patients with HTLV-1-associated myelopathy had the highest level of TCR clonal expansion, whereas patients with multiple sclerosis had the lowest level, falling beneath the level found in healthy controls. CDR3 amino acid sequences of expanded clones were not shared across subjects, a result suggesting private repertoires in all groups.

V lost 4 bases and J lost 4; bases outside the gene matches: 7. This CDR3 spans 15 amino acids. Germline values: CDR1 LGHDT, CDR2 YNNKEL (reference sequence). The V call is TRBV3-1, the J call TRBJ2-5, with 9 bases fitting TRBD2. The receptor was isolated from a middle-aged woman in good health. The sample comprised PBMCs. The CDR3: CASSPSGTSLETQYF. CDR3 bases: TGTGCCAGCAGCCCATCCGGGACTAGCTTAGAGACCCAGTACTTC.